The TCR beta chain under discussion was sequenced for a study of cytotoxic CD8 clonotypes in ibrutinib-treated CLL. Study as a whole: The patients comprised approximately eleven relapsed/refractory and approximately 16 treatment-naive cases, 17 IGHV unmutated. Among the samples, the mean was 255,043 productive templates and tens of thousands of productive rearrangements. General observations from the study: Clonotypes that were public were uncommon, and they contracted or stayed stable on treatment.

Germline V gives CDR1 MNHEY, CDR2 SVGAGI. V gave up 0 bases and J gave up 4 bases, with 6 bases separating them. The CDR3 has 13 residues. As concerns this clone: Its antigen is unknown.

Assay: immunoSEQ multiplex PCR; the TCRdb copy retains only in-frame clones and omits some. The sample carries some 130,000 clones, roughly three quarters recorded once. Cryopreserved PBMCs provided about 2 micrograms of genomic DNA for the TCR beta libraries. This TCR was sampled from a human donor with chronic lymphocytic leukemia. V gene TRBV6-5 combines with J gene TRBJ1-1; D not resolved. Sequenced material: PBMCs, taken after 24 months of ibrutinib treatment. In nucleotides, the CDR3 is TGTGCCAGCAGTTACTCAGCCCTCACTGAAGCTTTCTTT. Its protein is CASSYSALTEAFF.